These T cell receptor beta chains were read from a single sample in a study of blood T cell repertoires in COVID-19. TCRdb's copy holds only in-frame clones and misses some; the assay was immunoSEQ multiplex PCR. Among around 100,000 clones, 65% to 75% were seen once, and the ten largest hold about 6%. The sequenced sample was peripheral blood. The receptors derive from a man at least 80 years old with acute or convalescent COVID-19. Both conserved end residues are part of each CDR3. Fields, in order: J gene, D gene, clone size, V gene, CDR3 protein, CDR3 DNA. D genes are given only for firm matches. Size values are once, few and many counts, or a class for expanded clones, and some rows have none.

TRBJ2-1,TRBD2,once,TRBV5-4,CASSRGLANNEQFF,TGTGCCAGCAGCCGGGGACTAGCCAACAATGAGCAGTTCTTC
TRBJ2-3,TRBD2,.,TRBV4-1,CASSPFRGTSGRDTQYF,TGCGCCAGCAGCCCCTTCAGGGGAACTAGCGGGAGAGATACGCAGTATTTT
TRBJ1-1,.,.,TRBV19,CASSKAGGENTEAFF,TGTGCCAGTAGCAAAGCCGGGGGAGAGAACACTGAAGCTTTCTTT
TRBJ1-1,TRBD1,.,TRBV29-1,CSVNRGNTEAFF,TGCAGCGTAAACAGGGGTAACACTGAAGCTTTCTTT
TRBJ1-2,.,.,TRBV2,CASRALGAPGGYTF,TGTGCCAGCAGGGCCCTCGGAGCCCCGGGTGGCTACACCTTC
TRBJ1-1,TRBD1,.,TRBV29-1,CSVSQGTNTEAFF,TGCAGCGTGTCACAGGGGACGAACACTGAAGCTTTCTTT
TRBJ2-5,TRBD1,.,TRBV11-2,CASSFQDRAEVGTQYF,TGTGCCAGCAGCTTCCAGGACAGGGCCGAGGTTGGGACCCAGTACTTC
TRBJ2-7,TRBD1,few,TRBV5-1,CASSQRDRGSSYEQYF,TGCGCCAGCAGCCAGAGGGACAGGGGGAGCTCCTACGAGCAGTACTTC
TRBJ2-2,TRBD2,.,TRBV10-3,CAISSVAGYAELFF,TGTGCCATCAGTTCGGTAGCGGGTTACGCGGAGCTGTTTTTT
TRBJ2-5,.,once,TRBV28,CASSFGWRDGETQYF,TGTGCCAGCAGTTTTGGGTGGCGGGACGGGGAGACCCAGTACTTC